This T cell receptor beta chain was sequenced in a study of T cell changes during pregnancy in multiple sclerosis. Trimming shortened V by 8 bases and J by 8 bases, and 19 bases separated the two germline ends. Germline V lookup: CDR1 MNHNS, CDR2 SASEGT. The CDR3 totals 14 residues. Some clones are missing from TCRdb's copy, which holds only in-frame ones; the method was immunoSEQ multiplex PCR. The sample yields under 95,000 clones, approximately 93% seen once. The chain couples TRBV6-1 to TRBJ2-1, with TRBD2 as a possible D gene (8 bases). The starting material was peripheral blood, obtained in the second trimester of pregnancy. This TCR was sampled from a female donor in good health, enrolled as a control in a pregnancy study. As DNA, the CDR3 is TGTGCCAGCCGGGAGGGGGCATTTAGTCATGAGCAGTTCTTC. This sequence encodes CASREGAFSHEQFF.